This T cell receptor (beta chain) was obtained from a study of control samples from healthy donors and cancer patients. Trimming cost V 3 bases and J 8 bases, with 13 bases left between them. CDR1 and CDR2 (germline): MNHEY, SMNVEV (reference sequence). The CDR3 has 13 residues. The table came from immunoSEQ multiplex PCR; TCRdb's copy has only in-frame clones and leaves some out. The table lists fewer than 200,000 clones, approximately 94% of them singletons, with around 1.5% in the top ten. Sequences were obtained from blood. The chain combines TRBV27 with TRBJ1-2; D possibly corresponds to TRBD1 (6 bases). The sequence came from a man younger than 40 in good health. The DNA of the CDR3 is TGTGCCAGCAGTTTTGGCGGGGGCGGAGGCTACACCTTC. Its translation: CASSFGGGGGYTF.